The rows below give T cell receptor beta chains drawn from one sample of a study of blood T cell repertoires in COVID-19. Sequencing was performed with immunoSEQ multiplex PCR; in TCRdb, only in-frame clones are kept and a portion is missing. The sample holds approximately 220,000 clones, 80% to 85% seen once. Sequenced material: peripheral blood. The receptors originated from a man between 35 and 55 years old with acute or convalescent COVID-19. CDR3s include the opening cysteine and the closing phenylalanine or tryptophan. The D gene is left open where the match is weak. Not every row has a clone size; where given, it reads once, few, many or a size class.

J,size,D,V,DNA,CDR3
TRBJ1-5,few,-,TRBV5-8,TGTGCCAGCAGCTTCATGCGGGGTGAACAGCCCCAGCATTTT,CASSFMRGEQPQHF
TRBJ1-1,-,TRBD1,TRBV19,TGTGCCAGTACCGAAGGACCCGGGACAGGGGTAGTGGCTTTCTTT,CASTEGPGTGVVAFF
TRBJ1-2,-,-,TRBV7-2,TGTGCCAGCAGCCAAGTCTACAGGGACACCTACACCTTC,CASSQVYRDTYTF
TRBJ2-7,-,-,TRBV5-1,TGCGCCAGCAGCACAGCTGGACAGAACTACGAGCAGTACTTC,CASSTAGQNYEQYF
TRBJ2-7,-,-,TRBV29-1,TGCAGCGTTGAAACTAGCCGAACCTACGAGCAGTACTTC,CSVETSRTYEQYF
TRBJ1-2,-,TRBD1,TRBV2,TGTGCCAGCAATTGGGGACAGGGGGCAGGTGGCTACACCTTC,CASNWGQGAGGYTF
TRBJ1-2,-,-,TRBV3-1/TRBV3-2,TGTGCCAGCAGCCCCGATCTCGTCAGGGCCATCTATGGCTACACCTTC,CASSPDLVRAIYGYTF
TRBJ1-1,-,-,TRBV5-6,TGTGCCAGCAGCTTTCGGCCGGGGGGATACACTGAAGCTTTCTTT,CASSFRPGGYTEAFF
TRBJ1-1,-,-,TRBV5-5,TGTGCCAGCAGCTTTTCGGGGGCTGAAGCTTTCTTT,CASSFSGAEAFF
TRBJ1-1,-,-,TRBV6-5,TGTGCCAGCGCAGACAGTGTGAAAGCTTTCTTT,CASADSVKAFF
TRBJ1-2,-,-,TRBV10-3,TGTGCCATCAGTGAACCTACAGGGAACGGCTACACCTTC,CAISEPTGNGYTF
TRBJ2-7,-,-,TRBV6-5,TGTGCCAGCAGCCGGGACGGGAGCTACGAGCAGTACTTC,CASSRDGSYEQYF
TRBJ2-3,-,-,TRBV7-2,TGTGCCAGCAGCCAAGACAGAAGCACAGATACGCAGTATTTT,CASSQDRSTDTQYF
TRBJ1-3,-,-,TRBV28,TGTGCCAGCAGCAGTGGAAACACCATATATTTT,CASSSGNTIYF
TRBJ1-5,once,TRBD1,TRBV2,TGTGCCAGCCAGACCCAAGGACAGGCGGATGGGCCCCAGCATTTT,CASQTQGQADGPQHF
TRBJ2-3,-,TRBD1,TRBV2,TGTGCCAGCAGAAAGGGGGCTGGGACAGATACGCAGTATTTT,CASRKGAGTDTQYF
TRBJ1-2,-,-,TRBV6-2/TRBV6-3,TGTGCCAGCAGTTACACCCTATTGGAAGACAGGTTCTATGGCTACACCTTC,CASSYTLLEDRFYGYTF
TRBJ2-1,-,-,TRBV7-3,TGTGCCAGCAGCTCTGGGACTTCTCACGAGCAGTTCTTC,CASSSGTSHEQFF
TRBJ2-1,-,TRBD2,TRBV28,TGTGCCAGCAGTACGGACGGGACTAGCGGGACCTACAATGAGCAGTTCTTC,CASSTDGTSGTYNEQFF
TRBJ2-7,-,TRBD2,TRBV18,TGTGCCAGCTCACCACGGACTAGCGGGAGTTCCGACTCCTACGAGCAGTACTTC,CASSPRTSGSSDSYEQYF
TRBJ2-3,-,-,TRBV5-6,TGTGCCAGCAGCGGAGGCCGAGGGCAGCGGATCACAGATACGCAGTATTTT,CASSGGRGQRITDTQYF
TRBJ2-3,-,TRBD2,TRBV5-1,TGCGCCAGCAGCTTGGCCCTAGCGGGAAGCACAGATACGCAGTATTTT,CASSLALAGSTDTQYF
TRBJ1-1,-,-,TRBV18,TGTGCCAGCTCACCAGCCTCCAGGGACACTGAAGCTTTCTTT,CASSPASRDTEAFF
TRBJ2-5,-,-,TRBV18,TGTGCCAGCTCACCAGCAGGGAAAGAGACCCAGTACTTC,CASSPAGKETQYF
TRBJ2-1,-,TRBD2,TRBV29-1,TGCAGCGGCGGGCTAGCGGGTGGGGGGCAGTTCTTC,CSGGLAGGGQFF
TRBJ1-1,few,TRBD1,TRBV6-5,TGTGCCAGCAGACACGAGGGGGCGGGTTGGGCTGAAGCTTTCTTT,CASRHEGAGWAEAFF
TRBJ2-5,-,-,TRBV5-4,TGTGCCAGCAGCTATCAGGTTCAAGAGACCCAGTACTTC,CASSYQVQETQYF
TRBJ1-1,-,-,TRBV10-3,TGTGCCATAAGAAAACAGGGATTTGAGACTGAAGCTTTCTTT,CAIRKQGFETEAFF
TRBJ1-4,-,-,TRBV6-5,TGTGCCAGCAGGTCGGACAGATCAACTAATGAAAAACTGTTTTTT,CASRSDRSTNEKLFF
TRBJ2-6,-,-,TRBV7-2,TGTGCCAGCAGCTTGTCGGTCAGGGCCAACGTCCTGACTTTC,CASSLSVRANVLTF
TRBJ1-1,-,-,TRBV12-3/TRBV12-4,TGTGCCAGCAGTTCCCTAGGGGGTGAAGCTTTCTTT,CASSSLGGEAFF
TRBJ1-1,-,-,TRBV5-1,TGCGCCAGCAGCTTAGACAGTATCGGTAACACTGAAGCTTTCTTT,CASSLDSIGNTEAFF
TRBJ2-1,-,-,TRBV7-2,TGTGCCAGCAGCTTAGAGAGGAGATCCTACAATGAGCAGTTCTTC,CASSLERRSYNEQFF
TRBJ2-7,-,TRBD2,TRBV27,TGTGCCAGCAGTTTACTCATAGCGGGAGGGACGTACGAGCAGTACTTC,CASSLLIAGGTYEQYF
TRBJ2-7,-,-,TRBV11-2,TGTGCCAGCAGCCCCGCAGGGGCGGGTGGAGAGCAGTACTTC,CASSPAGAGGEQYF
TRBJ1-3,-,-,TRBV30,TGTGCCTGGAGTGTTGGGAGTATCGGAAACACCATATATTTT,CAWSVGSIGNTIYF
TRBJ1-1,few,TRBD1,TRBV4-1,TGCGCCAGCAGCAACCTGGGACAGTTGAACACTGAAGCTTTCTTT,CASSNLGQLNTEAFF
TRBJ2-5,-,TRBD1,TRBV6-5,TGTGCCAGCAGACCGGGACAGGGAGGTCGGACCCAGTACTTC,CASRPGQGGRTQYF
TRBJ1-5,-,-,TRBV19,TGTGCCAGTAGTATGGTGGGAACAGGCCAAAATCAGCCCCAGCATTTT,CASSMVGTGQNQPQHF
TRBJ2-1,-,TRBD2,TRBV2,TGTGCCAGCAAATTAGCGGGAGGGGGCCCCTACAATGAGCAGTTCTTC,CASKLAGGGPYNEQFF
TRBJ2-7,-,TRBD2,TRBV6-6,TGTGCCAGCAGGGGACTAGGTACCTACGAGCAGTACTTC,CASRGLGTYEQYF
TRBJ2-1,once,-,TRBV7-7,TGTGCCAGCAGCTTAGGGGTGGGAGCAGGAAATGAGCAGTTCTTC,CASSLGVGAGNEQFF
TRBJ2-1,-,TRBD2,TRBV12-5,TGTGCTAGTGGTTTGCTCGGACTAGCGGGTTACAATGAGCAGTTCTTC,CASGLLGLAGYNEQFF
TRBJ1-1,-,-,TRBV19,TGTGCCAGTAGTCTGACAGAGAACACTGAAGCTTTCTTT,CASSLTENTEAFF
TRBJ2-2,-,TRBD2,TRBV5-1,TGCGCCAGCAGCTTGTCTAGGGGACTAGCGGTCACCGGGGAGCTGTTTTTT,CASSLSRGLAVTGELFF